Following are 27 T cell receptor beta chains from one sample sequenced in a study of shared clonotypes between healthy human individuals. Using immunoSEQ multiplex PCR, the repertoire was profiled, and TCRdb retains in-frame clones only, with some absent. Of 400,000 to 500,000 clones in the sample, over 60% are singletons; the top ten hold 13%. The sequencing input was PBMCs. These receptors originate from a woman aged 35 to 49 in good health. Some clones in this sample may be carry-over from other donors' samples.

The genes are TRBV15 and TRBJ1-1, with D unclear. The CDR3 loop spans 14 amino acids. V gave up 0 bases and J gave up 1 base, with 6 bases separating them. The V gene's germline CDR1 is LNHNV and CDR2 YYDKDF (reference sequence). CDR3 nucleotide sequence: TGTGCCACCAGCAGAGATTTGGGGAACACTGAAGCTTTCTTT. It encodes CATSRDLGNTEAFF.

This clone showed up just once. This may stem from a read error, because a much larger clone lies one nucleotide away. This chain joins TRBV6-1 and TRBJ1-1, with no clear D. With 1 base removed from V and 0 bases from J, the gap between germline ends came to 3 bases. Germline-derived CDR1 and CDR2 are MNHNS and SASEGT. The CDR3 totals 13 residues. This chain's CDR3 is CASSEVMNTEAFF. CDR3 in DNA: TGTGCCAGCAGTGAAGTGATGAACACTGAAGCTTTCTTT.

The rearrangement links TRBV4-2 to TRBJ2-5; 11 nucleotides line up with TRBD2. The length of the CDR3 is 18 residues. V was pared by 1 base and J by 0 bases, with 7 bases of the junction left unmatched. Germline V CDR1 and CDR2: LGHNA, YNFKEQ. The CDR3 loop reads CASSQGLAGTRHQETQYF. In DNA, the CDR3 is TGTGCCAGCAGCCAAGGACTAGCGGGGACACGCCACCAAGAGACCCAGTACTTC.

V usage is TRBV11-3 and J usage is TRBJ2-2; maybe TRBD1 (5 bases). The CDR3 loop spans 16 amino acids. The germline gives CDR1 SGHNT, CDR2 YENEEA. Trimming took 5 bases from V and 4 from J, leaving 17 bases between them. CDR3 protein: CASSRSQGVGTGELFF. The CDR3 DNA is TGTGCCAGCAGCAGGAGTCAGGGTGTGGGCACCGGGGAGCTGTTTTTT.

This clone was detected only once. The V gene is TRBV5-4, the J gene TRBJ2-6; no firm D call. The germline V gene encodes CDR1 SGHNT and CDR2 YYREEE (reference sequence). With 3 bases removed from V and 0 bases from J, the gap between germline ends came to 7 bases. This CDR3 region has 15 residues. The CDR3 is CASSSHSSGANVLTF. The CDR3 DNA follows: TGTGCCAGCAGCTCCCACAGCTCTGGGGCCAACGTCCTGACTTTC.

As for this clone: This may arise from a read error, as a much more abundant clone is one base away. The V and J genes are TRBV7-2 and TRBJ1-1, with D possibly TRBD1 on 5 matching bases. The CDR3 is made up of 13 amino acids. Trimming left V 3 bases short and J 1 base short, with 6 bases between. Germline lookup yields CDR1 SGHTA and CDR2 FQGNSA. The CDR3 DNA sequence: TGTGCCAGCAGCTTGACAGAGAACACTGAAGCTTTCTTT. It is translated as CASSLTENTEAFF. The full variable domain, its missing parts supplied by reference TRBV7-2 and TRBJ1-1, is GAGVSQSPSNKVTEKGKDVELRCDPISGHTALYWYRQSLGQGLEFLIYFQGNSAPDKSGLPSDRFSAERTGGSVSTLTIQRTQQEDSAVYLCASSLTENTEAFFGQGTRLTVV.

The chain couples TRBV19 to TRBJ1-1, with 8 bases lining up with TRBD1. CDR3 size: 14 residues. After removal of 2 bases from V and 11 bases from J, the junction contained 10 bases not matched to a gene. Looked up from germline, CDR1 is LNHDA and CDR2 is SQIVND (reference sequence). In nucleotides, the CDR3 is TGTGCCAGTAGTATAAAAGGGCAGGGGGCGGATGCTTTCTTT. Protein: CASSIKGQGADAFF.

The chain has TRBV25-1 and TRBJ1-2; D gene unclear. The CDR3 extends over 15 amino acids. Germline V gives CDR1 MGHDK, CDR2 SYGVNS. V was shortened by 1 base and J by 7 bases, with 16 bases between the two germline ends. The CDR3 protein is CASSEWRRMGFGYTF. The CDR3 DNA is TGTGCCAGCAGTGAATGGAGAAGGATGGGATTTGGCTACACCTTC.

The V call is TRBV30, the J call TRBJ1-2, with a weak D call TRBD1 (5 bases). This CDR3 contains 11 residues. Trimming pared 0 bases from V and 7 bases from J, leaving 6 bases between. Germline values: CDR1 GTSNPN, CDR2 SVGIG (reference sequence). The CDR3 loop reads CAWSVGVGYTF. The CDR3 bases are TGTGCCTGGAGTGTAGGGGTTGGCTACACCTTC. The full variable domain, with the rest looked up from reference TRBV30 and TRBJ1-2, is SQTIHQWPATLVQPVGSPLSLECTVEGTSNPNLYWYRQAAGRGLQLLFYSVGIGQISSEVPQNLSASRPQDRQFILSSKKLLLSDSGFYLCAWSVGVGYTFGSGTRLTVV.

The chain combines TRBV6-6 with TRBJ2-3; no firm D call. The V end was cut by 7 bases, the J end by 1 base, with 3 bases between. This CDR3 is 11 amino acids long. Germline V gives CDR1 MNHNY, CDR2 SVGAGI (reference sequence). The CDR3 loop reads CASTRTDTQYF. The CDR3 bases are TGTGCCAGCACCCGCACAGATACGCAGTATTTT.

The chain combines TRBV11-2 with TRBJ1-1; D gene unclear. V was clipped by 5 bases and J by 4 bases, with 17 bases between them. The germline CDR1 and CDR2 sequences are SGHAT and FQNNGV. The length of the CDR3 is 15 residues. The CDR3 DNA follows: TGTGCCAGCAGCGGAGGAGTGGGTTGGGGCACTGAAGCTTTCTTT. Protein sequence: CASSGGVGWGTEAFF.

This chain links TRBV30 with TRBJ1-2; no reliable D call. CDR1 and CDR2 (germline): GTSNPN, SVGIG (reference sequence). The V end was cut by 3 bases, the J end by 2 bases, with 13 bases between. This CDR3 comprises 14 residues. DNA of the CDR3: TGTGCCTGGAGCAAACGGGTACAAAACTATGGCTACACCTTC. Residues: CAWSKRVQNYGYTF.

This clone was found a few times. J is TRBJ2-2 and V is TRBV5-1; D may match TRBD1 or TRBD2 (5 bases each). Trimming took 0 bases from V and 1 from J, leaving 13 bases between them. The germline gives CDR1 SGHRS, CDR2 YFSETQ. This CDR3 comprises 17 residues. The DNA for the CDR3 is TGCGCCAGCAGCTTGGCGAGGGGCGACAGGAACACCGGGGAGCTGTTTTTT. Its translation: CASSLARGDRNTGELFF.

The chain carries TRBV10-2 and TRBJ1-1; tentative D call: TRBD1 (5 bases). Germline loops: CDR1 WSHSY, CDR2 SAAADI. V was cut by 6 bases and J by 4 bases, with 21 bases left in between. The CDR3 runs to 16 residues. The CDR3 DNA reads as TGCGCCAGCAGCCTATCTTTACGGGGGTGGTCCACTGAAGCTTTCTTT. Protein product: CASSLSLRGWSTEAFF.

V gene TRBV29-1 combines with J gene TRBJ2-7; D may be TRBD2 (6 bases). This CDR3 is built from 15 residues. Germline lookup yields CDR1 SQVTM and CDR2 ANQGSEA. The germline V and J ends were trimmed by 4 bases and 1 base, with 17 bases remaining between them. The CDR3 sequence is CSVAWKRVLSYEQYF. The CDR3 DNA is TGCAGCGTTGCGTGGAAGCGGGTCCTATCCTACGAGCAGTACTTC.

The J gene is TRBJ1-2, the V gene TRBV11-3; D unclear. Germline values: CDR1 SGHNT, CDR2 YENEEA. V shed 3 bases and J shed 0 bases, with 11 bases lying between them. The CDR3 sequence is 15 residues long. CDR3 DNA: TGTGCCAGCAGCTTTGAGGCAGGACCTAACTATGGCTACACCTTC. Translating gives CASSFEAGPNYGYTF. Supplemented by reference TRBV11-3 and TRBJ1-2, the full variable domain reads EAGVVQSPRYKIIEKKQPVAFWCNPISGHNTLYWYLQNLGQGPELLIRYENEEAVDDSQLPKDRFSAERLKGVDSTLKIQPAELGDSAVYLCASSFEAGPNYGYTFGSGTRLTVV.

The chain combines TRBV19 with TRBJ2-7; TRBD1 aligns across 9 bases. The germline V gene has CDR1 LNHDA and CDR2 SQIVND (reference sequence). This CDR3 comprises 15 residues. Trimming at V came to 5 bases and at J to 2 bases, leaving 7 bases not matched to a gene. CDR3 residues: CASSPQGAWAYEQYF. The CDR3 DNA follows: TGTGCCAGTAGTCCACAGGGGGCTTGGGCCTACGAGCAGTACTTC.

The chain has TRBV5-1 and TRBJ2-1, with TRBD2 matching 13 bases. After removal of 4 bases from V and 0 bases from J, the junction contained 7 bases not matched to a gene. Per the germline V gene, CDR1 is SGHRS and CDR2 is YFSETQ. CDR3 length: 18 residues. The CDR3: CASSPGLAGLSSYNEQFF. The CDR3 DNA sequence: TGCGCCAGCAGCCCGGGACTAGCGGGGTTAAGCTCCTACAATGAGCAGTTCTTC. The variable domain in full, with the rest retrieved from reference TRBV5-1 and TRBJ2-1, is KAGVTQTPRYLIKTRGQQVTLSCSPISGHRSVSWYQQTPGQGLQFLFEYFSETQRNKGNFPGRFSGRQFSNSRSEMNVSTLELGDSALYLCASSPGLAGLSSYNEQFFGPGTRLTVL.

The J gene is TRBJ2-7, the V gene TRBV7-2; D unresolved. The V end was cut by 5 bases, the J end by 4 bases, with 15 bases between. Germline V lookup: CDR1 SGHTA, CDR2 FQGNSA. The CDR3 sequence is 14 residues long. CDR3 in amino acids: CASSQWSGLYEQYF. DNA of the CDR3: TGTGCCAGCAGCCAATGGTCGGGCCTTTACGAGCAGTACTTC. The full variable domain, with the rest looked up from reference TRBV7-2 and TRBJ2-7, is GAGVSQSPSNKVTEKGKDVELRCDPISGHTALYWYRQSLGQGLEFLIYFQGNSAPDKSGLPSDRFSAERTGGSVSTLTIQRTQQEDSAVYLCASSQWSGLYEQYFGPGTRLTVT.

The J gene is TRBJ1-5, the V gene TRBV27; D remains ambiguous. CDR3 length equals 13 residues. V lost 3 bases, J lost 4 bases, and 7 bases lay in between. Germline V gene sequence: CDR1 MNHEY, CDR2 SMNVEV (reference sequence). CDR3 amino acids: CASSFGRNQPQHF. The CDR3, as DNA: TGTGCCAGCAGTTTTGGTCGAAATCAGCCCCAGCATTTT.

Points on this clone: A read error may be the cause here, since a much bigger clone is one base away. The chain carries TRBV30 and TRBJ2-3; no reliable D call. The CDR3 extends over 14 amino acids. Per the germline V gene, CDR1 is GTSNPN and CDR2 is SVGIG (reference sequence). The DNA for the CDR3 is TGTGTCTGGAGTGTAGGGCTTAGCACAGATACGCAGTATTTT. Protein: CVWSVGLSTDTQYF.

This clone has at least ten counts. The rearrangement joins TRBV6-4 to TRBJ1-2, with D perhaps TRBD1 (6 bases). Trimming removed 0 bases at V and 4 bases at J, with 12 bases between. CDR1 is MRHNA and CDR2 is SNTAGT in the germline V gene. There are 15 residues in the CDR3. CDR3 sequence (DNA): TGTGCCAGCAGTGACTCCTCGACAGGCCCCTATGGCTACACCTTC. The encoded protein is CASSDSSTGPYGYTF.

This rearrangement joins TRBV7-6 to TRBJ2-5; TRBD2 aligns across 8 bases. Trimming at V came to 1 base and at J to 3 bases, leaving 1 base not matched to a gene. Germline V gene lookup returns CDR1 SGHVS and CDR2 FNYEAQ. The CDR3 sequence is 14 residues long. In DNA, the CDR3 is TGTGCCAGCAGCTTAGTCGGGAGGGAAGAGACCCAGTACTTC. Its translation is CASSLVGREETQYF.

CDR3 sequence: CASSELAGGGHEQFF. The CDR3, as DNA: TGTGCCAGCTCGGAACTAGCGGGAGGTGGTCATGAGCAGTTCTTC. The rearrangement links TRBV18 to TRBJ2-1; 12 bases match TRBD2. Germline V lookup: CDR1 KGHSH, CDR2 LQKENI. The V and J ends lost 6 bases and 8 bases, in that order; junction bases with no gene match: 8. This CDR3 spans 15 amino acids.

This clone was counted at least ten times. This rearrangement joins TRBV7-9 to TRBJ2-1; TRBD2 matches at 8 bases. This CDR3 is 14 amino acids long. Per germline, CDR1 SEHNR and CDR2 FQNEAQ (reference sequence). V shed 2 bases, J shed 8 bases, and the junction held 5 bases outside the gene matches. The CDR3 here is CASSLISGSDEQFF. Written as DNA, the CDR3 is TGTGCCAGCAGCTTAATCAGCGGGAGCGATGAGCAGTTCTTC.

V gene TRBV19 combines with J gene TRBJ2-3, with 7 bases aligning to TRBD1. Trimming at V came to 4 bases and at J to 4 bases, leaving 2 bases not matched to a gene. The CDR3 runs to 13 residues. The germline CDR1 and CDR2 sequences are LNHDA and SQIVND (reference sequence). The CDR3 DNA sequence: TGTGCCAGTAGTACCCAGGGGGCAGATACGCAGTATTTT. This sequence encodes CASSTQGADTQYF.

The chain links TRBV30 to TRBJ1-1; D ambiguous. Germline loops: CDR1 GTSNPN, CDR2 SVGIG (reference sequence). The CDR3 runs 12 residues. The germline V and J ends were trimmed by 5 bases and 1 base, with 8 bases remaining between them. CDR3 protein: CAWGRWNTEAFF. The CDR3 DNA reads TGTGCCTGGGGTAGGTGGAACACTGAAGCTTTCTTT.